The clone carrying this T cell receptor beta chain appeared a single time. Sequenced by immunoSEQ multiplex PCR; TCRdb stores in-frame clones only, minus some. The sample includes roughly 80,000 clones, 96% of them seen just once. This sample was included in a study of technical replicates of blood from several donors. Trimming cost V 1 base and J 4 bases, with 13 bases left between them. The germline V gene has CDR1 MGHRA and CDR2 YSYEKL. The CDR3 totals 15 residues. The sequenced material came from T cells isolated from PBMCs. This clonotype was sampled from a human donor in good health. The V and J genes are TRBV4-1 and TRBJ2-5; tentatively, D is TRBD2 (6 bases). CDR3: CASSQGSGGPETQYF. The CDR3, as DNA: TGCGCCAGCAGCCAAGGTTCCGGGGGTCCAGAGACCCAGTACTTC.